The rows below give T cell receptor beta chains drawn from one sample of a study of CD8 T cells in ankylosing spondylitis. TCRdb analysed the 5' RACE reads with MiXCR anew, one entry per CDR3 protein. Of fewer than 500,000 distinct CDR3 sequences listed, roughly 25% are singletons. Sequencing was performed on blood, either unsorted or a sorted T cell fraction (not recorded which). These TCRs come from a male donor with ankylosing spondylitis. Each CDR3 is given with its conserved first and last residue. Each record gives: clone size, D gene, V gene, J gene, CDR3 protein, CDR3 DNA. D genes are given only for firm matches. Expanded clones are given a class, and other clones once, few, many or no size at all.

>few|NA|TRBV11-2|TRBJ1-2
CASSPVRGTGGYTF
TGTGCCAGCAGCCCGGTTAGAGGGACGGGCGGCTACACCTTC
>NA|NA|TRBV3-1|TRBJ2-1
CASSPWGTSQNEQFF
TGTGCCAGCAGCCCTTGGGGGACTTCTCAAAATGAGCAGTTCTTC
>NA|NA|TRBV30|TRBJ1-4
CAWSDVGSTNEKLFF
TGTGCCTGGAGTGACGTTGGCTCAACTAATGAAAAACTGTTTTTT
>few|NA|TRBV5-1|TRBJ1-3
CASSLDRGRNTIYF
TGCGCCAGCAGCCTAGACCGGGGGAGGAACACCATATATTTT
>few|NA|TRBV20-1|TRBJ1-4
CSARIPATNEKLFF
TGCAGTGCTAGGATACCGGCAACTAATGAAAAACTGTTTTTT
>NA|NA|TRBV12-3/TRBV12-4|TRBJ2-3
CASSFMATDTQYF
TGTGCCAGCAGTTTTATGGCGACAGATACGCAGTATTTT
>few|NA|TRBV12-3/TRBV12-4|TRBJ2-5
CASAMNRWETQYF
TGTGCCAGTGCTATGAACCGGTGGGAGACCCAGTACTTC
>many|TRBD1|TRBV24-1|TRBJ2-3
CATSDSRDRGGDTQYF
TGTGCCACCAGTGATTCCCGGGACAGGGGAGGAGATACGCAGTATTTT
>many|NA|TRBV5-1|TRBJ1-3
CASSVDSSGNTIYF
TGCGCCAGCAGCGTGGACAGCTCTGGAAACACCATATATTTT
>NA|TRBD2|TRBV20-1|TRBJ2-1
CSHADSGVRSYNEQFF
TGCAGTCACGCGGATAGCGGGGTTAGATCCTACAATGAGCAGTTCTTC
>NA|TRBD1|TRBV12-3/TRBV12-4|TRBJ2-2
CASITSGGAENTGELFF
TGTGCCAGCATTACATCAGGGGGCGCAGAGAACACCGGGGAGCTGTTTTTT
>NA|NA|TRBV7-9|TRBJ2-3
CASSPWGTTDTQYF
TGTGCCAGCAGCCCCTGGGGGACAACAGATACGCAGTATTTT
>few|TRBD1|TRBV29-1|TRBJ1-5
CSVESGGDQPQHF
TGCAGCGTTGAATCAGGGGGTGATCAGCCCCAGCATTTT
>few|NA|TRBV18|TRBJ1-4
CASSRGTNEKLFF
TGTGCCAGCTCCCGCGGGACTAATGAAAAACTGTTTTTT
>NA|NA|TRBV28|TRBJ2-3
CASSLNGGPTAQYF
TGTGCCAGCAGTCTCAATGGGGGACCGACTGCACAGTATTTT